The 31 T cell receptor beta chains presented below share a single source sample, sequenced in a study of neurological immune-mediated disorders. TCRdb called the 5' RACE reads again in MiXCR, with one record for every CDR3 protein. Seen here are roughly 60,000 distinct CDR3 sequences, roughly an eighth observed once, and the top ten hold approximately 1.8%. Sequenced material: PBMCs. These receptors came from a man between 60 and 75 years old in good health.

This clonotype was recorded at least ten times. The V and J genes are TRBV7-3 and TRBJ2-2, with TRBD2 identical over 7 bases. Germline V gene data show CDR1 as SGHTA and CDR2 as FQGTGA. The junction had 6 bases not matched to a gene; V was cut back by 5 bases and J by 3 bases. The CDR3 spans 15 residues. CDR3 DNA sequence: TGTGCCAGCAGCCGGGGAGGGGAGGACACCGGGGAGCTGTTTTTT. Its protein is CASSRGGEDTGELFF.

This clonotype was counted many times. This CDR3 is CASRPGLGSGANVLTF. DNA for the CDR3: TGTGCCAGCAGACCGGGACTAGGGTCTGGGGCCAACGTCCTGACTTTC. The J gene is TRBJ2-6, the V gene TRBV7-3; TRBD2 aligns across 8 bases. Per germline, CDR1 SGHTA and CDR2 FQGTGA. The CDR3 runs 16 residues. With V trimmed by 6 bases and J by 1 base, 5 bases remained unmatched.

In this sample, this clonotype turned up many times. This chain links TRBV5-5 with TRBJ2-1, with 7 bases lining up with TRBD1. Germline values: CDR1 SGHKS, CDR2 YYEKEE (reference sequence). This CDR3 is built from 15 residues. V shed 2 bases, J shed 0 bases, and the junction held 2 bases outside the gene matches. CDR3 nucleotide sequence: TGTGCCAGCAGCTTATGGGACAGCTCCTACAATGAGCAGTTCTTC. Residues: CASSLWDSSYNEQFF.

This clonotype appeared many times. V is TRBV6-5 and J is TRBJ2-2; 7 bases align to TRBD2. The V gene's germline CDR1 is MNHEY and CDR2 SVGAGI. V dropped 6 bases and J dropped 4; count of bases not matched to a gene: 5. The CDR3 has 14 amino acids. The CDR3 DNA sequence: TGTGCCAGCAGATGGGGGGGGACCACCGGGGAGCTGTTTTTT. Amino acid sequence: CASRWGGTTGELFF.

This sequence joins TRBV15 and TRBJ1-2, with 7 bases fitting TRBD1. Germline lookup yields CDR1 LNHNV and CDR2 YYDKDF (reference sequence). There are 15 residues in the CDR3. Written as DNA, the CDR3 is TGTGAAACCAGCACCAGACAGGGACTCAACTATGGCTACACCTTC. This codes for CETSTRQGLNYGYTF.

Ten or more counts support this clonotype. The V and J genes are TRBV6-4 and TRBJ1-2, with TRBD1 matching over 9 bases. Losses at the gene ends were 6 bases for V and 4 bases for J; bases not matched to a gene: 3. This CDR3 spans 13 amino acids. Germline V CDR1 and CDR2: MRHNA, SNTAGT. The CDR3 here is CASSSDRGYGYTF. CDR3 coding DNA: TGTGCCAGCAGCTCGGACAGGGGCTATGGCTACACCTTC.

This clonotype appeared many times. J is TRBJ2-1 and V is TRBV5-1; TRBD1 matches 9 bases. Germline CDR1 and CDR2: SGHRS and YFSETQ. This CDR3 contains 13 residues. Trimming at V came to 3 bases and at J to 6 bases, leaving 1 base not matched to a gene. The DNA of the CDR3 is TGCGCCAGCAGCTGGGACAGGGTCAATGAGCAGTTCTTC. This encodes CASSWDRVNEQFF.

This clonotype was found many times. The chain uses TRBV20-1 and TRBJ1-5; weak D call: TRBD1 (5 bases). Germline V gene data show CDR1 as DFQATT and CDR2 as SNEGSKA (reference sequence). CDR3 length: 13 amino acids. V lost 3 bases and J 7 bases, leaving 13 bases between the germline ends. The CDR3 DNA follows: TGCAGTGCTAGGGGGCAGGGAGGACAGCCCCAGCATTTT. Protein product: CSARGQGGQPQHF.

The chain combines TRBV30 with TRBJ2-1; D unclear. Trimming removed 2 bases at V and 7 bases at J, with 6 bases between. The V gene's germline CDR1 is GTSNPN and CDR2 SVGIG (reference sequence). The CDR3 totals 11 residues. CDR3 amino acids: CAWSWGNEQFF. As DNA, the CDR3 is TGTGCCTGGAGTTGGGGAAATGAGCAGTTCTTC.

At least ten counts were recorded for this clonotype. This chain connects TRBV6-2 or TRBV6-3 to TRBJ1-3, with no clear D. This CDR3 comprises 16 residues. V lost 4 bases, J lost 0 bases, and 13 bases lay in between. Germline loops: CDR1 MNHEY, CDR2 SVGEGT. The CDR3 region is CASSSAGVDSGNTIYF. The CDR3, as DNA: TGTGCCAGCAGTTCTGCCGGCGTCGACTCTGGAAACACCATATATTTT.

This clonotype was found many times. The chain combines TRBV7-2 with TRBJ2-7; 9 nucleotides align to TRBD1. Germline CDR1 reads SGHTA; CDR2 reads FQGNSA. Losses at the gene ends were 5 bases for V and 6 bases for J; bases not matched to a gene: 5. The CDR3 length is 13 residues. The CDR3 DNA is TGTGCCAGCAGCCTTAACAGGGGGCGCGAGCAGTACTTC. It translates to CASSLNRGREQYF.

This clonotype has a count of ten or more. The V and J genes are TRBV20-1 and TRBJ1-3; weak D call: TRBD1 (5 bases). Trimming took off 1 base at V and 2 bases at J, with 12 bases between the two ends. CDR1 is DFQATT, CDR2 SNEGSKA, per germline (reference sequence). CDR3 length: 15 residues. In DNA form, the CDR3 reads TGCAGTGCTAGAGTGCCAGGGACGGCTGGAAACACCATATATTTT. This codes for CSARVPGTAGNTIYF.

This clonotype was observed many times. The rearrangement links TRBV7-2 to TRBJ2-1, with 11 positions matching TRBD2. Trimming at V came to 5 bases and at J to 8 bases, leaving 5 bases not matched to a gene. Germline lookup yields CDR1 SGHTA and CDR2 FQGNSA. The CDR3 runs 14 residues. CDR3 region: CASSLLAGGHEQFF. CDR3 sequence (DNA): TGTGCCAGCAGCCTCCTAGCGGGGGGCCATGAGCAGTTCTTC.

This clonotype has ten or more counts. This chain uses TRBV2 with TRBJ2-1; 11 bases fit TRBD2. CDR1 is SNHLY, CDR2 FYNNEI, per germline. The CDR3 totals 15 residues. The V and J ends lost 6 bases and 5 bases, in that order; junction bases with no gene match: 6. This chain's CDR3 is CASRSLAGADNEQFF. CDR3 nucleotides: TGTGCCAGCAGATCACTAGCGGGGGCCGACAATGAGCAGTTCTTC.

This clonotype was counted many times. The V gene is TRBV19, the J gene TRBJ2-7; D not certain. V was pared by 8 bases and J by 3 bases, with 5 bases between. CDR3 length: 10 residues. CDR1 is LNHDA and CDR2 is SQIVND in the germline V gene (reference sequence). The CDR3 is CASGHYEQYF. The CDR3, as DNA: TGTGCCAGTGGCCACTACGAGCAGTACTTC.

At least ten counts were recorded for this clonotype. The rearrangement joins TRBV7-2 to TRBJ1-2; D gene ambiguous. Trimming left V 6 bases short and J 11 bases short, with 16 bases between. This CDR3 spans 12 amino acids. In germline, CDR1 is SGHTA, CDR2 FQGNSA. For the CDR3, the DNA is TGTGCCAGCAGTTCGGGCCGGGTTTGGTACACCTTC. This translates into CASSSGRVWYTF.

This clonotype was counted many times. The V and J genes are TRBV20-1 and TRBJ2-7; 10 bases map to TRBD1. Germline V lookup: CDR1 DFQATT, CDR2 SNEGSKA (reference sequence). V was clipped by 5 bases and J by 5 bases; unmatched bases: 3. CDR3 length: 12 amino acids. CDR3 bases: TGCAGTGCTGGACAGGGGGGTGACGAGCAGTACTTC. It codes for CSAGQGGDEQYF.

This clonotype was seen many times. The chain uses TRBV20-1 and TRBJ1-5; maybe TRBD1 (6 bases). This CDR3 region has 16 residues. Trimming removed 0 bases at V and 0 bases at J, with 12 bases between. CDR1 DFQATT and CDR2 SNEGSKA come from the germline V gene (reference sequence). CDR3 region: CSARDTGRYSNQPQHF. For the CDR3, the DNA is TGCAGTGCTAGAGATACAGGGAGATATAGCAATCAGCCCCAGCATTTT.

This clonotype was counted many times. The chain couples TRBV18 to TRBJ2-7, with D perhaps assigned TRBD1 or TRBD2 (5 bases each). V was clipped by 5 bases and J by 0 bases, with 14 bases between them. Germline V gene data show CDR1 as KGHSH and CDR2 as LQKENI. The CDR3 length is 15 residues. Here the CDR3 DNA reads TGTGCCAGCTCAAGCCGGGACCCTGGCTCCTACGAGCAGTACTTC. Protein product: CASSSRDPGSYEQYF.

This clonotype appeared many times. The chain joins TRBV7-2 to TRBJ1-2, with TRBD1 matching 7 bases. Germline CDR1 and CDR2: SGHTA and FQGNSA. V lost 3 bases, J lost 6 bases, and 10 bases stayed unmatched. The CDR3 loop spans 15 amino acids. Written as DNA, the CDR3 is TGTGCCAGCAGCTTCTATGGGACAGTCTCAAATGGCTACACCTTC. Translating gives CASSFYGTVSNGYTF.

This clonotype was seen at least ten times. This chain links TRBV10-3 with TRBJ2-5; maybe TRBD1 (5 bases). The CDR3 has 16 amino acids. Per the germline V gene, CDR1 is ENHRY and CDR2 is SYGVKD. The V and J ends lost 4 bases and 4 bases respectively, with 19 bases between them. CDR3 coding DNA: TGTGCCATCAGTGTTGGGGCAGCAATAAGGGGAGAGACCCAGTACTTC. It encodes CAISVGAAIRGETQYF.

This clonotype occurred many times. This chain links TRBV24-1 with TRBJ2-1; D not resolved. Germline CDR1 is KGHDR and CDR2 is SFDVKD. CDR3 length equals 13 residues. The V end lost 2 bases, the J end lost 5 bases, and 6 bases lay between the germline ends. The CDR3 DNA sequence: TGTGCCACCAGTGATTGGATACACAATGAGCAGTTCTTC. Its protein is CATSDWIHNEQFF.

In its sample, this clonotype was seen many times. The chain employs TRBV18 and TRBJ2-3; no clear D gene. The germline V and J ends were trimmed by 3 bases and 4 bases, with 8 bases remaining between them. Per germline, CDR1 KGHSH and CDR2 LQKENI. The CDR3 sequence is 13 residues long. The CDR3 DNA follows: TGTGCCAGCTCACCGGCCCACCCAGATACGCAGTATTTT. Its protein product is CASSPAHPDTQYF.

This clonotype was detected many times. V usage is TRBV3-1 and J usage is TRBJ1-1; possible D gene TRBD1, 5 bases. The CDR3 loop spans 13 amino acids. CDR1 and CDR2 from the germline V gene are LGHDT and YNNKEL (reference sequence). V dropped 1 base and J dropped 6 bases, with 9 bases sitting between them. CDR3 sequence reads: CASSQGGTPEAFF. In DNA, the CDR3 is TGTGCCAGCAGCCAAGGTGGGACGCCTGAAGCTTTCTTT.

This clonotype has at least ten counts. This may be a read error, as it is one base from a much larger clone. The chain joins TRBV5-1 to TRBJ1-2; TRBD1 might be the D (5 bases). Deletions cut 2 bases from V and 3 bases from J, with 14 bases between. This CDR3 contains 15 residues. Germline assignment: CDR1 SGHRS and CDR2 YFSETQ. In DNA form, the CDR3 reads TGCGCCAGCAGCTTCACCGCAGGGAGCGACTATGGCTACACCTTC. As protein: CASSFTAGSDYGYTF.

This clonotype was picked up many times. The chain has TRBV3-1 and TRBJ1-1; tentative D call: TRBD1 (5 bases). The CDR3 is made up of 15 amino acids. The V gene lost 1 base and the J gene lost 1 base, with 10 bases spanning the gap. CDR1 LGHDT and CDR2 YNNKEL come from the germline V gene (reference sequence). This CDR3 is CASSQGGRQNTEAFF. The CDR3 DNA reads as TGTGCCAGCAGCCAAGGGGGCAGACAGAACACTGAAGCTTTCTTT.

In its sample, this clonotype was seen many times. The chain uses TRBV20-1 and TRBJ1-6, with 7 bases matching TRBD1. The junction had 8 bases not matched to a gene; V was cut back by 0 bases and J by 6 bases. The CDR3 contains 16 residues. CDR1 and CDR2 (germline): DFQATT, SNEGSKA (reference sequence). CDR3 sequence reads: CSARDTLTGANSPLHF. The CDR3 DNA reads as TGCAGTGCTAGAGATACTCTAACAGGGGCTAATTCACCCCTCCACTTT.

This clonotype occurred many times. The genes are TRBV6-2 or TRBV6-3 and TRBJ2-3, with D possibly being TRBD1 or TRBD2 (5 bases each). The CDR3 has 16 amino acids. Trimming shortened V by 8 bases and J by 1 base, and 19 bases separated the two germline ends. Germline V gives CDR1 MNHEY, CDR2 SVGEGT. The CDR3 region is CASGAGPVLGTDTQYF. In DNA form, the CDR3 reads TGTGCCAGCGGGGCGGGTCCCGTGTTGGGCACAGATACGCAGTATTTT.

The rearrangement joins TRBV14 to TRBJ2-4, with D perhaps being TRBD1 or TRBD2 (5 bases each). Per germline, CDR1 SGHDN and CDR2 FVKESK. With 1 base removed from V and 6 bases from J, the gap between germline ends came to 16 bases. The CDR3 is made up of 16 amino acids. DNA for the CDR3: TGTGCCAGCAGCCAAGGACTGAGCCTTGGGGGAAACATTCAGTACTTC. Protein sequence: CASSQGLSLGGNIQYF.

This clonotype was counted many times. V is TRBV20-1 and J is TRBJ2-7; possible D gene TRBD2, 5 bases. The CDR3 has 12 amino acids. V was trimmed by 7 bases and J by 0 bases, leaving 10 bases between them. Germline assignment: CDR1 DFQATT and CDR2 SNEGSKA (reference sequence). The CDR3 DNA follows: TGCAGTGTCCGGGGTAGCTCCTACGAGCAGTACTTC. It encodes CSVRGSSYEQYF.

This clonotype was recorded once. A clone one base away is much larger, so this may be a read error. The gene calls are TRBV6-2 or TRBV6-3 and TRBJ2-2; TRBD1 aligns across 8 bases. V was clipped by 6 bases and J by 5 bases; unmatched bases: 14. Germline CDR1 and CDR2: MNHEY and SVGEGT. This CDR3 contains 17 residues. CDR3 in amino acids: CASSRPLAGGATGELFF. The CDR3 DNA reads as TGTGCCAGCAGCCGCCCTCTTGCAGGGGGCGCAACCGGGGAGCTGTTTTTT.